Listed below are T cell receptor beta chains from one sample, sequenced in a study of cytomegalovirus exposure and HLA in healthy donors. TCRdb's copy holds only in-frame clones and misses some; the assay was immunoSEQ multiplex PCR. The sample has 150,000 to 200,000 clones, roughly 77% seen once. Sequencing was done on a sample of PBMCs. The receptors were gathered from a man aged 18 to 29 in good health and CMV-seropositive. Both conserved end residues are part of each CDR3. The D gene is left open where the match is weak. Rows may omit the clone size; those that give it use once, few, many or a size class.

DNA	CDR3	size	J	V	D
TGCGCCAGCGGCTTAGCGGGAGGACGGGAGACCCAGTACTTC	CASGLAGGRETQYF	once	TRBJ2-5	TRBV10-2	TRBD2
TGTGCCAGCAGCTTGGACAGGGGCGGTGAGCAGTTCTTC	CASSLDRGGEQFF	few	TRBJ2-1	TRBV5-4	TRBD1
TGTGCCAGCAGTGGCCTAGCGGGAGGGCCGGTAGATACGCAGTATTTT	CASSGLAGGPVDTQYF	-	TRBJ2-3	TRBV6-1	TRBD2
TGTGCCAGCAGCACCGGGAGGGACTACGAGCAGTACTTC	CASSTGRDYEQYF	few	TRBJ2-7	TRBV9	TRBD2
TGTGCCAGCTCCCCGACACAACACCAAGAGACCCAGTACTTC	CASSPTQHQETQYF	-	TRBJ2-5	TRBV18	-
TGTGCCAGCAGTCTCTTCTCTAGCGGGAGTAGGTTTGAGCAGTTCTTC	CASSLFSSGSRFEQFF	-	TRBJ2-1	TRBV7-3	TRBD2
TGTGCCAGTAGTCTCCCGGACAGGGTGGGGGACACTGAAGCTTTCTTT	CASSLPDRVGDTEAFF	-	TRBJ1-1	TRBV19	TRBD1
TGCAGCGTTTCGGTGCAAGGGGGCTCTGGGGCCAACGTCCTGACTTTC	CSVSVQGGSGANVLTF	-	TRBJ2-6	TRBV29-1	-
TGTGCCAGCAGTTTATGGGGGGGGATGGGTAATGAAAAACTGTTTTTT	CASSLWGGMGNEKLFF	-	TRBJ1-4	TRBV28	-
TGTGCCAGCAGTACAGGGGGGGGGAACATTCAGTACTTC	CASSTGGGNIQYF	-	TRBJ2-4	TRBV2	-
TGTGCCAGCACTGTTGGAGGAGATGGAACTGAAGCTTTCTTT	CASTVGGDGTEAFF	-	TRBJ1-1	TRBV2	-
TGTGCCAGCAGCCCTTCGTACCGAGCGGGAGTGGTCGGAAATGAGCAGTTCTTC	CASSPSYRAGVVGNEQFF	-	TRBJ2-1	TRBV7-3	TRBD2
TGTGCCAGCAGCCAAGGAGACTCTGGAAACACCATATATTTT	CASSQGDSGNTIYF	once	TRBJ1-3	TRBV4-2	-
TGCGCCAGCAGCTTGGGGGCAGGGGGGTACAATGAGCAGTTCTTC	CASSLGAGGYNEQFF	once	TRBJ2-1	TRBV5-1	-
TGTGCCAGCAGTCGACTAGCGGGAGGGCCATCGGGTGAGCAGTTCTTC	CASSRLAGGPSGEQFF	-	TRBJ2-1	TRBV7-9	TRBD2
TGTGCCAGCAGGAGGGACAGGGGGTTGTACAATGAGCAGTTCTTC	CASRRDRGLYNEQFF	-	TRBJ2-1	TRBV27	TRBD1
TGCGCCAGCAGCGCAGGACAGATCAATGAGCAGTTCTTC	CASSAGQINEQFF	-	TRBJ2-1	TRBV5-1	-
TGTGCCAGCAGTGCCGGAGGAAGCGAGACCCAGTACTTC	CASSAGGSETQYF	-	TRBJ2-5	TRBV2	-
TGTGCCAGCAGCCCGGGGGTGGGGCTAGGCTACGAGCAGTACTTC	CASSPGVGLGYEQYF	-	TRBJ2-7	TRBV6-5	-
TGCGCCAGCAGCTTAACTAGCGGATCTAGCACAGATACGCAGTATTTT	CASSLTSGSSTDTQYF	-	TRBJ2-3	TRBV5-1	TRBD2
TGCGCCAGCAGCGACGGGAGTGCGCAGTATTTT	CASSDGSAQYF	-	TRBJ2-3	TRBV5-1	-
TGTGCCAGCAGTGTCGGGACAAGCGAGCAGTACTTC	CASSVGTSEQYF	-	TRBJ2-7	TRBV27	-
TGTGCCAGCTCACTGTCGGAGGGAGGGGACGAGCAGTACTTC	CASSLSEGGDEQYF	-	TRBJ2-7	TRBV18	TRBD2
TGTGCCACCAGCAGAGTAAGGGGAAGCGAGCAGTACTTC	CATSRVRGSEQYF	-	TRBJ2-7	TRBV15	-
TGTGCCAGCAGCCCTGGACAGAACACCGGGGAGCTGTTTTTT	CASSPGQNTGELFF	-	TRBJ2-2	TRBV7-9	-
TGTGCCTGGAGCGGAGGGACAGCCGGACGGTGGATAGATACGCAGTATTTT	CAWSGGTAGRWIDTQYF	-	TRBJ2-3	TRBV30	-
TGTGCCAGTAGCCCCGTACTAGACAATGAGCAGTTCTTC	CASSPVLDNEQFF	few	TRBJ2-1	TRBV19	-
TGTGCCCGCAGCTTAAATACAGGGATTAGCTCCGGGGAGCTGTTTTTT	CARSLNTGISSGELFF	few	TRBJ2-2	TRBV7-7	-
TGTGCCAGCAGCTTTTCGCCAGCGGATCAAGAGACCCAGTACTTC	CASSFSPADQETQYF	-	TRBJ2-5	TRBV11-2	-
TGTGCCAGCAGCCCGGGGGAATGGGACGAGCAGTACTTC	CASSPGEWDEQYF	-	TRBJ2-7	TRBV7-9	-
TGTGCCAGCAGCGTAAGTGTGAGCGGAGCGGGAGGGGATGAGCAGTTCTTC	CASSVSVSGAGGDEQFF	-	TRBJ2-1	TRBV9	TRBD2
TGTGCCAGCAGCCCCCGCCAACCGGGACTAGCGGGTCGGGAGCTGTTTTTT	CASSPRQPGLAGRELFF	-	TRBJ2-2	TRBV7-9	TRBD2
TGTGCCAGCAGCCAAGATGGCGGGGGACACAGAGCTTACGAGCAGTACTTC	CASSQDGGGHRAYEQYF	-	TRBJ2-7	TRBV4-2	-
TGTGCCAGCTCACCAGACAGGGGAGGAACCAATGAAAAACTGTTTTTT	CASSPDRGGTNEKLFF	-	TRBJ1-4	TRBV18	TRBD1
TGTGCCAGTAGTTATGGCGGGGGAGAGACCCAGTACTTC	CASSYGGGETQYF	-	TRBJ2-5	TRBV19	TRBD2
TGTGCCAGCACCGAAGCGGGGGGGATCTACGAGCAGTACTTC	CASTEAGGIYEQYF	-	TRBJ2-7	TRBV28	TRBD2
TGTGCCAGCAGTTTAGGATCCGGGGGAAATCCTGGAAACACCATATATTTT	CASSLGSGGNPGNTIYF	once	TRBJ1-3	TRBV28	-
TGTGCCAGCAGTTTATCGGGTTTCCAGGACAGAGGCTACACCTTC	CASSLSGFQDRGYTF	-	TRBJ1-2	TRBV27	-
TGTGCCAGCAGTTCGGCGGGTAGCGGGAGGTTGACCCAGCACTTC	CASSSAGSGRLTQHF	-	TRBJ2-7	TRBV27	TRBD2
TGTGCCAGCAGTTGGTACACCCTACGGGATGAGCAGTTCTTC	CASSWYTLRDEQFF	once	TRBJ2-1	TRBV28	-
TGTGCCAGCAGTCCGACATATAACTATGGCTACACCTTC	CASSPTYNYGYTF	-	TRBJ1-2	TRBV27	-
TGTGCCAGCAGCCCTCAGCGGGGTGTAACCACCATATATTTT	CASSPQRGVTTIYF	few	TRBJ1-3	TRBV7-6	-
TGTGCCAGCAGTGAAGCTGGGACTAGGGTATTCTTC	CASSEAGTRVFF	-	TRBJ2-7	TRBV6-1	TRBD2
TGTGCCAGCAGAAATATCCTAGGCTCCTACAATGAGCAGTTCTTC	CASRNILGSYNEQFF	-	TRBJ2-1	TRBV6-1	-
TGTGCCAGCAGGGATGGGCACCAGAACACTGAAGCTTTCTTT	CASRDGHQNTEAFF	-	TRBJ1-1	TRBV6-5	-